This T cell receptor (beta chain) was sequenced in a study of shared clonotypes between healthy human individuals. Looking at the study overall: Two female and a few male donors aged 18 to 49 were enrolled.

Study observations and caveats: Roughly 5.3% of naive CD4 clonotypes were common to a few donors.

Deep-level running was used for the assay. Genomic DNA from each subset was divided evenly over several immunoSEQ plates. Only in-frame clones appear in the TCRdb table, and some are missing; sequencing was by immunoSEQ multiplex PCR. Among 1.6 million or so clones listed, 98% were seen once. CDR3 length equals 15 residues. J lost 4 bases, V lost 5 bases, and 4 bases had no gene match. CDR1 and CDR2 from the germline V gene are MNHEY and SVGAGI. Notes on this clone: Its antigen is unidentified.

The sequence was collected from a man aged 25 to 45 in good health. The chain employs TRBV6-5 and TRBJ2-1; 11 bases map to TRBD2. Material for sequencing was naive CD4+ T cells sorted from blood. Subset in this sample: CD45RA+ positively selected. Here the CDR3 DNA reads TGTGCCAGCAGTGTTGGGACTAGCGGTTACAATGAGCAGTTCTTC. Translating it yields CASSVGTSGYNEQFF.